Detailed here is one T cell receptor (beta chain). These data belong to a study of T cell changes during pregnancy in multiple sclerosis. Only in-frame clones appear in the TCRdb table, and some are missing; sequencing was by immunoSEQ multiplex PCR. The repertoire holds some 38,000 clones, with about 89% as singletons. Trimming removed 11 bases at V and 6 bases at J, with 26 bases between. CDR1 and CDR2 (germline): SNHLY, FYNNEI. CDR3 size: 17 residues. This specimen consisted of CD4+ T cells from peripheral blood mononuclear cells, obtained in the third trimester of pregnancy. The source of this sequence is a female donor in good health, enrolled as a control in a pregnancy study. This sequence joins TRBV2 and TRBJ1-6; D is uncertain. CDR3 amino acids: CAGCGPPRSVGNSPLHF. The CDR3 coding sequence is TGTGCCGGATGCGGGCCCCCGCGTTCTGTTGGTAATTCACCCCTCCACTTT.